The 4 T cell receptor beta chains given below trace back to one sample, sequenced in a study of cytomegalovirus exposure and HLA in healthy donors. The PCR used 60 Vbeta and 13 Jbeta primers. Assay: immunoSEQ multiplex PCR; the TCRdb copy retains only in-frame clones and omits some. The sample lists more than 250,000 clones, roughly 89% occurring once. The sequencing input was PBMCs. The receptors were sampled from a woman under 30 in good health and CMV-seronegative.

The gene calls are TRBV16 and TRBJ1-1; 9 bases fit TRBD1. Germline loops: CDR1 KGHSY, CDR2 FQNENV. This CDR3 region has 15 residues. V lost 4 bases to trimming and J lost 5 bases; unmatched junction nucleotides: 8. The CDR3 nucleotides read TGTGCCAGCAGCCTACCCGGGACAGGGAAGACTGAAGCTTTCTTT. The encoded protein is CASSLPGTGKTEAFF.

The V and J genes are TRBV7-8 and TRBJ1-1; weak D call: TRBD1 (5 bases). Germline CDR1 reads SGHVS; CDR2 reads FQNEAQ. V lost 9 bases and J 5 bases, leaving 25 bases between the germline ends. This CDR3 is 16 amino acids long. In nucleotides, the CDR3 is TGTGCCAGTTCTAGGCGGGGCGGGAGCGGGAATACTGAAGCTTTCTTT. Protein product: CASSRRGGSGNTEAFF.

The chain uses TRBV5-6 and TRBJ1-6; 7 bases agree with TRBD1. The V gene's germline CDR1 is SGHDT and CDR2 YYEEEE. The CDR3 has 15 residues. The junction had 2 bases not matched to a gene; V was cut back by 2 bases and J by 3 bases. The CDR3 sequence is CASSFRGLYNSPLHF. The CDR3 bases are TGTGCCAGCAGCTTTAGGGGGCTCTATAATTCACCCCTCCACTTT.

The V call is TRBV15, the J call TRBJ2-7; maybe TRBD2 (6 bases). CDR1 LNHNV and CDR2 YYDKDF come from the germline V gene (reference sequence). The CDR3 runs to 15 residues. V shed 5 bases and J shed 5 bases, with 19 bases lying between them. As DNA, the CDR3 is TGTGCCACCAGCCCCAGTTGGGGAGGAGTCGACGAGCAGTACTTC. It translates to CATSPSWGGVDEQYF. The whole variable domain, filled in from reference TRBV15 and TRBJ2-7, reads DAMVIQNPRYQVTQFGKPVTLSCSQTLNHNVMYWYQQKSSQAPKLLFHYYDKDFNNEADTPDNFQSRRPNTSFCFLDIRSPGLGDTAMYLCATSPSWGGVDEQYFGPGTRLTVT.